This entry describes one T cell receptor beta chain. The entry originates in a study of CD4 and CD8 cells across lung adenocarcinoma regions. The CDR3 covers 15 residues. The germline V gene encodes CDR1 MNHNS and CDR2 SASEGT. Trimming took 5 bases from V and 10 from J; bases not matched to a gene: 14. Donors had localized lung adenocarcinoma, a non-small cell lung cancer. TCRdb re-called the PCR reads through MiXCR, storing one row per CDR3 protein. The profile covers thousands of distinct CDR3 sequences, with roughly 66% appearing a single time and approximately 15% taken by the ten largest. This sequence was found in a male donor with lung adenocarcinoma. The CD4 and CD8 labels of this study may be unreliable. The gene calls are TRBV6-1 and TRBJ2-1, with 7 bases lining up with TRBD2. Sequenced input: CD4+ T cells from the center of a lung tumor. The CDR3 spells CASSPPGLIQWEQFF. The CDR3 DNA reads as TGTGCCAGCAGTCCCCCGGGACTAATACAGTGGGAGCAGTTCTTC.